This entry is about one T cell receptor (beta chain). The sample comes from a study of T-cell reconstitution after alpha-beta-depleted transplantation in children. A TCRbeta library incorporating unique molecular identifiers was prepared. Via MiXCR, TCRdb re-called the PCR reads, giving one row per CDR3 protein. The sample holds nearly 550,000 distinct CDR3 sequences, approximately 20% seen once. The CDR3 is made up of 18 amino acids. Germline V CDR1 and CDR2: SQVTM, ANQGSEA. Trimming shortened V by 7 bases and J by 1 base, and 26 bases separated the two germline ends. The J gene is TRBJ1-5, the V gene TRBV29-1; D perhaps matches TRBD1 (6 bases). This specimen consisted of PBMCs from the stem cell graft donor, obtained from the stem cell graft. The TCR sequence derives from a human donor who donated a stem cell graft to a child with acute lymphoblastic leukemia. CDR3 protein: CSARGGEGGGASNQPQHF. Here the CDR3 DNA reads TGCAGCGCGAGGGGTGGCGAGGGTGGGGGGGCAAGCAATCAGCCCCAGCATTTT.